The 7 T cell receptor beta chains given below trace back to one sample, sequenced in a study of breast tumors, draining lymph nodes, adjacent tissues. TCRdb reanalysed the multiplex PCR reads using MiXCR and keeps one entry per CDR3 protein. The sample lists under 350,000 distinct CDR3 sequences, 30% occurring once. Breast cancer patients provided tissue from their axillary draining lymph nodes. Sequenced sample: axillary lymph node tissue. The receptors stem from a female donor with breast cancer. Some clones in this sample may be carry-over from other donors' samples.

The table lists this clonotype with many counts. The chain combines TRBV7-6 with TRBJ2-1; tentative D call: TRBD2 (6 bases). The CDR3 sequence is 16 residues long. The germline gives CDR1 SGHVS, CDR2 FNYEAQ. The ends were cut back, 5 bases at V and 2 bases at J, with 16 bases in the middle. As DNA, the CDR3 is TGTGCCAGCAGCCCGCCCGCTAGCGAAACCTACAATGAGCAGTTCTTC. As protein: CASSPPASETYNEQFF. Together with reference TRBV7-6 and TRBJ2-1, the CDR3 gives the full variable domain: GAGVSQSPRYKVTKRGQDVALRCDPISGHVSLYWYRQALGQGPEFLTYFNYEAQQDKSGLPNDRFSAERPEGSISTLTIQRTEQRDSAMYRCASSPPASETYNEQFFGPGTRLTVL.

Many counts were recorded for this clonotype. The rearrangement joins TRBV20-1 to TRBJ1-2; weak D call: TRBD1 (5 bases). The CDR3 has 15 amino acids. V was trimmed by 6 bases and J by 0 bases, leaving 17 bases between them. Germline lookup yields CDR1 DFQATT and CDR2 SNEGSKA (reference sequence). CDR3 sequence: CSALMSQAANYGYTF. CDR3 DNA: TGCAGTGCCTTGATGTCACAGGCAGCTAACTATGGCTACACCTTC.

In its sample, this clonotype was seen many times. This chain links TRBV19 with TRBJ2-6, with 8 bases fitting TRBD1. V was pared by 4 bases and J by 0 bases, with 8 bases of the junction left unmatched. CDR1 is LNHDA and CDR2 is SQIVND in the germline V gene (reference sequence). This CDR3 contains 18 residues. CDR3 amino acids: CASSTRTGPHSGANVLTF. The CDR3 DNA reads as TGTGCCAGTAGTACCAGGACAGGGCCCCACTCTGGGGCCAACGTCCTGACTTTC.

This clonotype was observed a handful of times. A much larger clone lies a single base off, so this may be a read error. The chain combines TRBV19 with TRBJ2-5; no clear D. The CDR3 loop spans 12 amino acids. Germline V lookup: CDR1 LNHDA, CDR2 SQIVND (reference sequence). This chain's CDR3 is CAGSKGWGTQYF. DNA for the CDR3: TGTGCCGGTAGTAAGGGATGGGGGACCCAGTACTTC.

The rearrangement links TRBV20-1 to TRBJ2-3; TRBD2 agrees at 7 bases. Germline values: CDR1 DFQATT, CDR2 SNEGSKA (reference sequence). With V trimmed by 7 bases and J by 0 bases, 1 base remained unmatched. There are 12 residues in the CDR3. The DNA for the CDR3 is TGCAGTGGGGGGGGGAGCACAGATACGCAGTATTTT. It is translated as CSGGGSTDTQYF.

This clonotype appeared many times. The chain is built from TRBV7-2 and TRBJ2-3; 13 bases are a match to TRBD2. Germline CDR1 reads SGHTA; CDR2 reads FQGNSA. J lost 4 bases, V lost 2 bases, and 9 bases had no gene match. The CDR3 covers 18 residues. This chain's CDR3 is CASSLPLWTSGSPDTQYF. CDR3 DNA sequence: TGTGCCAGCAGCTTACCCCTTTGGACTAGCGGGAGCCCAGATACGCAGTATTTT.

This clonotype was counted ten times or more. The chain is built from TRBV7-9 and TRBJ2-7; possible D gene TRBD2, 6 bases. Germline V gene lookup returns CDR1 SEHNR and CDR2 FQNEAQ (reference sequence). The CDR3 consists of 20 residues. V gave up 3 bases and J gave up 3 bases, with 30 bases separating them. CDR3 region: CASSFPGRSEGGAGGYEQYF. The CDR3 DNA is TGTGCCAGCAGCTTCCCTGGGAGGAGCGAGGGTGGGGCGGGTGGCTACGAGCAGTACTTC.